This TCR beta chain emerged from a study of response to subunit inactivated influenza vaccine. MiXCR was run by TCRdb on the RT-PCR reads, yielding one entry per CDR3 protein. The table shows approximately 490,000 distinct CDR3 sequences, with approximately 7.8% occurring only once. A few counts support this clonotype. The germline gives CDR1 LNHDA, CDR2 SQIVND (reference sequence). The CDR3 sequence is 15 residues long. V trimming: 6 bases; J trimming: 6 bases; junction bases outside the gene matches: 8. This specimen was PBMCs from blood, taken less than 30 months after vaccination. The chain couples TRBV19 to TRBJ2-2; 9 bases line up with TRBD1. The sequence was obtained from a man between 50 and 75 years old who received an inactivated influenza vaccine. The DNA of the CDR3 is TGTGCCAGTAGCACCGGGACAGGGATAGCCGGGGAGCTGTTTTTT. Translated: CASSTGTGIAGELFF.